This T cell receptor (beta chain) was obtained from a study of sequential checkpoint blockade in melanoma. TCRdb keeps only in-frame clones here, not all; method: immunoSEQ multiplex PCR. The sample records 2,500 to 3,000 clones, roughly a fifth being singletons. This clone was observed a handful of times. V shed 3 bases and J shed 2 bases, with 10 bases lying between them. From germline, CDR1 is SGHNT and CDR2 YENEEA. The CDR3 is 14 amino acids. Stated treatment: randomized to nivolumab then ipilimumab (arm A) or the reverse (arm B). V gene TRBV11-3 combines with J gene TRBJ2-5; D remains ambiguous. The source of this sequence is a human donor with melanoma. Here the sequenced sample was tumor tissue (inferred from file names), taken from a patient given nivolumab and ipilimumab in sequence. CDR3 region: CASSFGGRQETQYF. The CDR3 DNA reads as TGTGCCAGCAGCTTCGGTGGCAGGCAAGAGACCCAGTACTTC.